Below are 2 T cell receptor beta chains sequenced from a single sample in a study of cytomegalovirus exposure and HLA in healthy donors (TCRdb year 2017). The method was the immunoSEQ multiplex PCR assay. For the multiplex PCR, a mixture combining 60 forward primers for TCR Vbeta segments and 13 reverse primers for TCR Jbeta segments was used. Held by TCRdb, this immuneACCESS table contains in-frame sequences only and omits some clones. Under half of the omission traces to an unresolved V gene where checked; the cause of the rest is unknown. The sample records under 200,000 clones, about 79% of which are singletons. The ten largest clones take up more than 13% of the sample. The sequenced sample consisted of PBMCs. These TCRs come from a man aged 50 to 60 in good health and CMV-seropositive.

The chain uses TRBV29-1 and TRBJ2-1; TRBD1 agrees at 11 bases. The CDR3 contains 12 residues. Germline CDR1 and CDR2: SQVTM and ANQGSEA. After removal of 3 bases from V and 9 bases from J, the junction contained 1 base not matched to a gene. CDR3 region: CSVEGQGGEQFF. CDR3 sequence (DNA): TGCAGCGTTGAGGGACAGGGGGGTGAGCAGTTCTTC.

The V and J genes are TRBV5-5 and TRBJ1-2, with 7 positions matching TRBD1. Germline V CDR1 and CDR2: SGHKS, YYEKEE (reference sequence). CDR3 length equals 12 residues. The V and J ends lost 4 bases and 4 bases, in that order; junction bases with no gene match: 1. CDR3 nucleotide sequence: TGTGCCAGCAGCGGGGACAGCTATGGCTACACCTTC. Protein: CASSGDSYGYTF. The variable domain in full, with the rest retrieved from reference TRBV5-5 and TRBJ1-2, is DAGVTQSPTHLIKTRGQQVTLRCSPISGHKSVSWYQQVLGQGPQFIFQYYEKEERGRGNFPDRFSARQFPNYSSELNVNALLLGDSALYLCASSGDSYGYTFGSGTRLTVV.